This entry features one T cell receptor (beta chain) sequence. Its target is not known. TCRdb redid the calling of the reads with MiXCR, one entry per CDR3 protein. The sample yields approximately 490,000 distinct CDR3 sequences, 10% to 12% seen once. These data come from a study of T cell repertoires in cytomegalovirus infection. Germline lookup yields CDR1 SQVTM and CDR2 ANQGSEA. CDR3 length: 17 amino acids. With 5 bases clipped from V and 3 bases from J, the junction kept 11 bases outside the gene matches. General observations from the study: Ex vivo responses were dominated by HLA-C-restricted CMV-specific TCR beta clonotypes.

What was sequenced was PBMCs. The receptor was isolated from a human donor in good health (CMV status not recorded). Some clones in this sample may be carry-over from other donors' samples. V gene TRBV29-1 combines with J gene TRBJ2-2, with TRBD2 matching over 11 bases. The CDR3 DNA follows: TGCAGCGTTATTATAGCGGGAGGGCCTCGGGACACCGGGGAGCTGTTTTTT. It translates to CSVIIAGGPRDTGELFF.